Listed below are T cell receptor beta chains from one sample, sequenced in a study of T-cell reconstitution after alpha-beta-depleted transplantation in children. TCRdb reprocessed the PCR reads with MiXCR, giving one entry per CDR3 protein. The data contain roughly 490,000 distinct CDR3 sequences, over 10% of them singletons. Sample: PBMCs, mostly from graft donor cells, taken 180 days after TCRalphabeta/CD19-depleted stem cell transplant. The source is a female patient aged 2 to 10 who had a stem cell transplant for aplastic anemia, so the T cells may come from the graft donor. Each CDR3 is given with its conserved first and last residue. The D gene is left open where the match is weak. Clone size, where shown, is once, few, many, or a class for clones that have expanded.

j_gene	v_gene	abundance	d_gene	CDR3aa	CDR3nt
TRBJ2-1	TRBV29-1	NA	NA	CSVEDLRDLGPSYNEQFF	TGCAGCGTTGAAGATCTTCGAGACTTAGGGCCTTCCTACAATGAGCAGTTCTTC
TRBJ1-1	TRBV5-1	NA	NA	CASSLEGPGVTEAFF	TGCGCCAGCAGCTTGGAAGGGCCAGGGGTTACTGAAGCTTTCTTT
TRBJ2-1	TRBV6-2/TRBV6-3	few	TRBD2	CASSYSRSGLAGYNEQFF	TGTGCCAGCAGTTACTCGAGAAGTGGTCTAGCGGGCTATAATGAGCAGTTCTTC
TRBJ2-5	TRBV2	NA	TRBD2	CASTTSGRQETQYF	TGTGCCAGCACAACTAGCGGGAGGCAAGAGACCCAGTACTTC
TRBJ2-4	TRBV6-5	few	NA	CASSYSWTDSWDKNIQYF	TGTGCCAGCAGTTACTCATGGACGGACTCGTGGGACAAAAACATTCAGTACTTC
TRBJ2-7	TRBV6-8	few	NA	CASSYKVLAFSYEQYF	TGTGCCAGCAGTTACAAGGTTTTAGCTTTCTCCTACGAGCAGTACTTC
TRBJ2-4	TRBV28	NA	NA	CASSWDGVQYF	TGTGCCAGCAGTTGGGACGGCGTTCAGTACTTC
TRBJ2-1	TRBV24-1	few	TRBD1	CATSAHVGTGFDEQFF	TGTGCCACCAGTGCCCACGTCGGGACAGGGTTCGATGAGCAGTTCTTC
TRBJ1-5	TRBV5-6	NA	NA	CASSFGINQPQHF	TGTGCCAGCAGCTTCGGGATCAATCAGCCCCAGCATTTT
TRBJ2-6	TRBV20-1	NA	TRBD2	CSASTGGSGANVLTF	TGCAGTGCCAGCACGGGGGGCTCTGGGGCCAACGTCCTGACTTTC
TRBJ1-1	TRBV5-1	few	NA	CASSLRNLNTEAFF	TGCGCCAGCAGCTTGAGGAACTTGAACACTGAAGCTTTCTTT
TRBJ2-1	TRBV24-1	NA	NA	CATSVGGGYNEQFF	TGTGCCACCAGTGTAGGGGGGGGGTACAATGAGCAGTTCTTC
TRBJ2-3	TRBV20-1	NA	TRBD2	CSASLEAGGSTQYF	TGCAGTGCTAGCCTCGAAGCGGGAGGAAGTACGCAGTATTTT
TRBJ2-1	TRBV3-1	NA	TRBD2	CASRSVAGVAHEQFF	TGTGCCAGCAGATCCGTAGCGGGAGTGGCACATGAGCAGTTCTTC
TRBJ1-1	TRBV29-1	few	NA	CSVRGFDWTEAFF	TGCAGCGTTCGAGGGTTCGATTGGACTGAAGCTTTCTTT
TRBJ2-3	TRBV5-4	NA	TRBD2	CASSPGSGGAGDTQYF	TGTGCCAGCAGCCCGGGAAGCGGGGGGGCCGGAGATACGCAGTATTTT
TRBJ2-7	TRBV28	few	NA	CASSLGGVNEQYF	TGTGCCAGCAGTTTAGGCGGGGTCAACGAGCAGTACTTC
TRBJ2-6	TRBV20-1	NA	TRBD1	CSARDRDRVSGANVLTF	TGCAGTGCTAGAGACCGGGACAGGGTATCTGGGGCCAACGTCCTGACTTTC
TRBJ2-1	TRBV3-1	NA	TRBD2	CASSQDRRLALPVYEQFF	TGTGCCAGCAGCCAAGATAGGAGACTAGCGTTGCCAGTTTATGAGCAGTTCTTC
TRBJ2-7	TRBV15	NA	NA	CATSRRKGPGAEQYF	TGTGCCACCAGCAGACGTAAAGGTCCGGGAGCCGAGCAGTACTTC
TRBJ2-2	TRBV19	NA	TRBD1	CASTIDRGFTGELFF	TGTGCCAGTACCATAGACAGGGGTTTTACCGGGGAGCTGTTTTTT
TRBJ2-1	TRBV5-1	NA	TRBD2	CASSDTSGGRNEQFF	TGCGCCAGCAGCGACACTAGCGGGGGGCGGAATGAGCAGTTCTTC
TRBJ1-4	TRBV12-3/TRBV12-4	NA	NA	CASSSQIWANEKLFF	TGTGCCAGCAGTTCCCAAATCTGGGCTAATGAAAAACTGTTTTTT
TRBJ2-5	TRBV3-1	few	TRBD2	CASSPRLAGQQETQYF	TGTGCCAGCAGCCCGCGACTAGCGGGACAACAAGAGACCCAGTACTTC
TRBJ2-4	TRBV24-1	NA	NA	CATSDLPQEGKNSQYF	TGTGCCACCAGTGATTTGCCCCAGGAAGGGAAAAACAGTCAGTACTTC
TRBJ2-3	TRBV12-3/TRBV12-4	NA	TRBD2	CASSLTSGSTTDTQYF	TGTGCCAGCAGTTTGACTAGCGGGAGTACCACAGATACGCAGTATTTT
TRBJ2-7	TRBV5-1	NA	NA	CASSSSGDLSYEQYF	TGCGCCAGCAGCTCATCGGGGGATCTCTCCTACGAGCAGTACTTC
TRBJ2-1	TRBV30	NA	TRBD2	CAFPTSGYNEQFF	TGTGCATTCCCGACTAGCGGGTACAATGAGCAGTTCTTC
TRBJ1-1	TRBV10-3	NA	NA	CAISPRGTEAFF	TGTGCCATCAGTCCCCGGGGCACTGAAGCTTTCTTT
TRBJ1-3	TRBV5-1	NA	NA	CASSPTPTSSGNTIYF	TGCGCCAGCAGCCCTACCCCCACTTCGTCGGGAAACACCATATATTTT
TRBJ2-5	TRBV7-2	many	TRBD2	CASSLGGLAGGQETQYF	TGTGCCAGCAGCTTAGGGGGTCTAGCGGGGGGCCAAGAGACCCAGTACTTC
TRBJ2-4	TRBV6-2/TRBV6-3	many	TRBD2	CASSYRGLAGGKNIQYF	TGTGCCAGCAGTTACCGAGGACTAGCGGGAGGCAAAAACATTCAGTACTTC